These 31 T cell receptor beta chains were all obtained from the same sample, sequenced in a study of T cell changes during pregnancy in multiple sclerosis. Using immunoSEQ multiplex PCR, the repertoire was profiled, and TCRdb retains in-frame clones only, with some absent. The repertoire has about 32,000 clones, 75% to 90% of them found once; the top ten carry about 10%. Sample: CD8+ T cells from peripheral blood mononuclear cells, taken in the second trimester of pregnancy. These TCRs come from a female donor with multiple sclerosis, enrolled in a pregnancy study.

The chain has TRBV27 and TRBJ1-1; D uncertain. The V gene lost 7 bases and the J gene lost 4 bases, with 16 bases spanning the gap. The germline V gene encodes CDR1 MNHEY and CDR2 SMNVEV (reference sequence). There are 14 residues in the CDR3. The CDR3 here is CASNPGRAATEAFF. CDR3 DNA sequence: TGTGCCAGCAACCCGGGAAGGGCGGCCACTGAAGCTTTCTTT.

This chain joins TRBV7-9 and TRBJ2-1, with 7 bases identical to TRBD2. Germline CDR1 reads SEHNR; CDR2 reads FQNEAQ (reference sequence). This CDR3 region has 17 residues. J lost 4 bases, V lost 1 base, and 10 bases had no gene match. The CDR3 region is CASSLEGFASGYNEQFF. The CDR3 DNA is TGTGCCAGCAGCTTAGAAGGGTTTGCTAGCGGATACAATGAGCAGTTCTTC. The full variable domain, in which reference TRBV7-9 and TRBJ2-1 provide the parts outside the CDR3, is DTGVSQNPRHKITKRGQNVTFRCDPISEHNRLYWYRQTLGQGPEFLTYFQNEAQLEKSRLLSDRFSAERPKGSFSTLEIQRTEQGDSAMYLCASSLEGFASGYNEQFFGPGTRLTVL.

This chain links TRBV6-4 with TRBJ2-5; 9 bases fit TRBD2. In germline, CDR1 is MRHNA, CDR2 SNTAGT. V lost 6 bases, J lost 5 bases, and 16 bases stayed unmatched. The length of the CDR3 is 17 residues. The CDR3 loop reads CASSSMDSLAGVETQYF. The CDR3 coding sequence is TGTGCCAGCAGCTCCATGGACAGCTTAGCGGGAGTTGAGACCCAGTACTTC.

The gene calls are TRBV7-9 and TRBJ2-3; the D gene is possibly TRBD2 (7 bases). The CDR3 spans 19 residues. V was cut by 8 bases and J by 5 bases, with 32 bases left in between. The germline V gene has CDR1 SEHNR and CDR2 FQNEAQ (reference sequence). The CDR3 DNA reads as TGTGCCAGCGGTTCACCAAACCGCGGCAGGGGCCAGCGGGGAGATACGCAGTATTTT. It codes for CASGSPNRGRGQRGDTQYF.

The chain uses TRBV19 and TRBJ1-1, with a weak D call TRBD1 (6 bases). This CDR3 contains 14 residues. Germline CDR1 LNHDA, CDR2 SQIVND (reference sequence). The V end was cut by 3 bases, the J end by 2 bases, with 10 bases between. CDR3 sequence reads: CASSIRDTNTEAFF. The CDR3 DNA sequence: TGTGCCAGTAGTATTCGGGACACTAACACTGAAGCTTTCTTT.

The chain uses TRBV29-1 and TRBJ2-3; 9 nucleotides align to TRBD2. With 3 bases clipped from V and 3 bases from J, the junction kept 7 bases outside the gene matches. The germline V gene encodes CDR1 SQVTM and CDR2 ANQGSEA. The CDR3 covers 15 residues. CDR3 sequence (DNA): TGCAGCGTTGAGCGGGGGGGCCTGGGAACAGATACGCAGTATTTT. The encoded protein is CSVERGGLGTDTQYF.

This rearrangement joins TRBV10-2 to TRBJ2-7, with D maybe TRBD1 (6 bases). Germline V gene data show CDR1 as WSHSY and CDR2 as SAAADI. CDR3 length: 14 amino acids. V was pared by 0 bases and J by 3 bases, with 9 bases between. CDR3 nucleotides: TGCGCCAGCAGTGAGTCGGCAGGGGACTACGAGCAGTACTTC. Encoded protein: CASSESAGDYEQYF.

The rearrangement joins TRBV19 to TRBJ2-7; perhaps TRBD2 as D (6 bases). Trimming removed 6 bases at V and 4 bases at J, with 25 bases between. Per germline, CDR1 LNHDA and CDR2 SQIVND (reference sequence). The CDR3 extends over 17 amino acids. For the CDR3, the DNA is TGTGCCAGTAGCTTTAGCGCGGGATCAGAGTATTTGTACGAGCAGTACTTC. Its translation is CASSFSAGSEYLYEQYF.

The J gene is TRBJ1-2, the V gene TRBV4-1, with TRBD1 identical over 8 bases. V trimming: 0 bases; J trimming: 7 bases; junction bases outside the gene matches: 4. The CDR3 runs to 14 residues. Germline V gene lookup returns CDR1 MGHRA and CDR2 YSYEKL. The chain's CDR3 is CASSQDDRGRGYTF. As DNA, the CDR3 is TGCGCCAGCAGCCAAGATGACAGGGGCCGTGGCTACACCTTC.

The genes are TRBV9 and TRBJ2-2; 8 bases are a match to TRBD2. V shed 0 bases and J 6 bases; nucleotides not matched to a gene: 7. The CDR3 extends over 16 amino acids. Germline V gene sequence: CDR1 SGDLS, CDR2 YYNGEE. Here the CDR3 reads CASSVAGGGAPGELFF. The DNA for the CDR3 is TGTGCCAGCAGCGTAGCGGGAGGGGGGGCCCCCGGGGAGCTGTTTTTT. Variable domain in full (rest from reference TRBV9 and TRBJ2-2): DSGVTQTPKHLITATGQRVTLRCSPRSGDLSVYWYQQSLDQGLQFLIQYYNGEERAKGNILERFSAQQFPDLHSELNLSSLELGDSALYFCASSVAGGGAPGELFFGEGSRLTVL.

The chain uses TRBV7-9 and TRBJ2-7; 7 bases line up with TRBD2. The CDR3 runs to 13 residues. V shed 5 bases and J 5 bases; nucleotides not matched to a gene: 6. In germline, CDR1 is SEHNR, CDR2 FQNEAQ (reference sequence). The CDR3: CASSPRGDNEQYF. CDR3 sequence (DNA): TGTGCCAGCAGCCCCCGGGGGGATAACGAGCAGTACTTC.

This clone was counted once. The rearrangement joins TRBV5-1 to TRBJ2-1; D unresolved. V was trimmed by 1 base and J by 10 bases, leaving 12 bases between them. The germline V gene has CDR1 SGHRS and CDR2 YFSETQ. This CDR3 comprises 13 residues. The CDR3 reads CASSLLGVREQFF. The CDR3 DNA is TGCGCCAGCAGCTTGTTAGGAGTAAGGGAGCAGTTCTTC.

CDR3 DNA sequence: TGTGCCAGCAGTACAGGGAGCTCCTATAATTCACCCCTCCACTTT. Translating gives CASSTGSSYNSPLHF. The rearrangement links TRBV2 to TRBJ1-6; D is possibly TRBD1 (6 bases). The CDR3 has 15 residues. V dropped 5 bases and J dropped 0 bases, with 8 bases sitting between them. Germline V gene sequence: CDR1 SNHLY, CDR2 FYNNEI.

For this clone: Its ends do not fully match the called genes, so a read error is possible. This chain's CDR3 is CASSFELYFFDFFIKYF. The CDR3 region has the DNA TGTGCCAGCAGCTTTGAGCTATACTTTTTCGACTTCTTCATTAAGTACTTC. This chain joins TRBV7-7 and TRBJ2-4; D remains ambiguous. Germline assignment: CDR1 SSHAT and CDR2 FNYEAQ (reference sequence). CDR3 length: 17 amino acids.

A word on this clone: This may come from a read error, since a much larger clone is one base off. In the same sample, other DNA sequences code for this CDR3. V gene TRBV7-7 combines with J gene TRBJ2-7, with D perhaps matching TRBD1 (5 bases). The V gene lost 5 bases and the J gene lost 7 bases, with 15 bases spanning the gap. The CDR3 length is 13 residues. The germline CDR1 and CDR2 sequences are SSHAT and FNYEAQ (reference sequence). The CDR3, as DNA: TGTGCCAGCAGCCAATACCAGGGCTATGAGCAGTACTTC. Residues: CASSQYQGYEQYF.

The chain joins TRBV27 to TRBJ2-3; TRBD2 agrees at 11 bases. This CDR3 region has 15 residues. Germline V gene lookup returns CDR1 MNHEY and CDR2 SMNVEV (reference sequence). V lost 3 bases, J lost 5 bases, and 4 bases stayed unmatched. DNA for the CDR3: TGTGCCAGCAGTTTTTTTAGCGGGAGGGAAGATACGCAGTATTTT. Protein sequence: CASSFFSGREDTQYF.

The chain links TRBV7-9 to TRBJ2-7, with a possible D match to TRBD1 (6 bases). The germline V and J ends were trimmed by 5 bases and 2 bases, with 10 bases remaining between them. Germline V gives CDR1 SEHNR, CDR2 FQNEAQ (reference sequence). The CDR3 contains 13 residues. This CDR3 is CASSRGTTYEQYF. The CDR3 nucleotides read TGTGCCAGCAGCCGAGGGACAACCTACGAGCAGTACTTC.

The V gene is TRBV5-5, the J gene TRBJ2-7, with D uncertain. Trimming shortened V by 4 bases and J by 0 bases, and 14 bases separated the two germline ends. CDR3 size: 15 residues. Looked up from germline, CDR1 is SGHKS and CDR2 is YYEKEE (reference sequence). CDR3 in amino acids: CASSPRWSSSYEQYF. CDR3 nucleotides: TGTGCCAGCAGCCCAAGATGGAGTAGCTCCTACGAGCAGTACTTC.

The rearrangement links TRBV6-1 to TRBJ2-7; 11 nucleotides line up with TRBD2. Trimming took 3 bases from V and 3 from J; bases not matched to a gene: 7. Per the germline V gene, CDR1 is MNHNS and CDR2 is SASEGT. This CDR3 contains 16 residues. This CDR3 reads CASSDPGLAENYEQYF. CDR3 nucleotide sequence: TGTGCCAGCAGTGATCCGGGACTAGCGGAGAACTACGAGCAGTACTTC.

The rearrangement links TRBV28 to TRBJ2-3; 10 bases agree with TRBD2. CDR1 MDHEN and CDR2 SYDVKM come from the germline V gene. J was trimmed by 4 bases and V by 8 bases; bases with no gene match: 9. The CDR3 is 15 amino acids. The CDR3 sequence: CASRSGLAGADTQYF. The DNA for the CDR3 is TGTGCCAGCCGCTCAGGCCTAGCGGGAGCAGATACGCAGTATTTT. Supplemented by reference TRBV28 and TRBJ2-3, the full variable domain reads DVKVTQSSRYLVKRTGEKVFLECVQDMDHENMFWYRQDPGLGLRLIYFSYDVKMKEKGDIPEGYSVSREKKERFSLILESASTNQTSMYLCASRSGLAGADTQYFGPGTRLTVL.

This clone was detected once. The CDR3 sequence is CASSRRSRGETQYF. The CDR3 DNA is TGTGCCAGCAGTCGGCGTTCTAGGGGAGAGACCCAGTACTTC. The rearrangement uses TRBV7-6 and TRBJ2-5; maybe TRBD1 (5 bases). Trimming stripped 6 bases from V and 4 bases from J, with 15 bases between. The CDR3 totals 14 residues. Germline V gene sequence: CDR1 SGHVS, CDR2 FNYEAQ.

The sample holds a few counts of this clone. The V and J genes are TRBV19 and TRBJ1-1; D remains unclear. This CDR3 contains 11 residues. Looked up from germline, CDR1 is LNHDA and CDR2 is SQIVND (reference sequence). The V end lost 10 bases, the J end lost 11 bases, and 17 bases lay between the germline ends. CDR3 nucleotides: TGTGCCACCCGGGGTGAGGGTCGGGCTTTCTTT. Its translation: CATRGEGRAFF.

The chain recombines TRBV27 with TRBJ2-1; D is possibly TRBD2 (6 bases). V shed 5 bases and J shed 8 bases, with 10 bases lying between them. The CDR3 spans 12 residues. The germline CDR1 and CDR2 sequences are MNHEY and SMNVEV (reference sequence). CDR3 residues: CASSPRRDEQFF. In DNA form, the CDR3 reads TGTGCCAGCAGTCCGCGGAGGGATGAGCAGTTCTTC.

The V call is TRBV4-1, the J call TRBJ2-5; the D gene is possibly TRBD1 (6 bases). Germline CDR1 MGHRA, CDR2 YSYEKL. The CDR3 spans 17 residues. V was pared by 2 bases and J by 7 bases, with 23 bases between. CDR3 DNA sequence: TGCGCCAGCAGCCAATTGAGGCAGGGGAGAGACCCAGGGACCCAGTACTTC. As protein: CASSQLRQGRDPGTQYF.

This chain uses TRBV27 with TRBJ2-1; 10 nucleotides agree with TRBD2. This CDR3 contains 15 residues. J was trimmed by 8 bases and V by 5 bases; bases with no gene match: 9. Germline V gene data show CDR1 as MNHEY and CDR2 as SMNVEV (reference sequence). The CDR3 DNA is TGTGCCAGCAGTCATCAGCGGGAGGGCGGGGATGAGCAGTTCTTC. Amino acids: CASSHQREGGDEQFF.

J is TRBJ1-5 and V is TRBV2, with TRBD1 matching over 12 bases. Germline values: CDR1 SNHLY, CDR2 FYNNEI. The CDR3 is 16 residues long. V shed 4 bases and J 7 bases; nucleotides not matched to a gene: 8. Written as DNA, the CDR3 is TGTGCCAGCAGTGCCACCGGGACAGGGGGCGTGCAGCCCCAGCATTTT. Its protein is CASSATGTGGVQPQHF.

The chain has TRBV9 and TRBJ2-2, with TRBD2 matching 13 bases. This CDR3 spans 18 amino acids. The V and J ends lost 3 bases and 8 bases, in that order; junction bases with no gene match: 13. CDR1 and CDR2 from the germline V gene are SGDLS and YYNGEE. CDR3 loop: CASSAGRTSGRASGELFF. As DNA, the CDR3 is TGTGCCAGCAGCGCAGGTCGTACTAGCGGGAGGGCCTCTGGGGAGCTGTTTTTT.

For the CDR3, the DNA is TGCGCCAGCAGCTTGTCACAGAAAAATTCACCCCTCCACTTT. Translating it yields CASSLSQKNSPLHF. The J gene is TRBJ1-6, the V gene TRBV5-1, with D unclear. Germline V gene sequence: CDR1 SGHRS, CDR2 YFSETQ. This CDR3 is 14 amino acids long. V lost 1 base and J 7 bases, leaving 9 bases between the germline ends. Using reference TRBV5-1 and TRBJ1-6 for the parts outside the CDR3, the full variable domain is KAGVTQTPRYLIKTRGQQVTLSCSPISGHRSVSWYQQTPGQGLQFLFEYFSETQRNKGNFPGRFSGRQFSNSRSEMNVSTLELGDSALYLCASSLSQKNSPLHFGNGTRLTVT.

V usage is TRBV21-1 and J usage is TRBJ2-2; TRBD2, as called in the table, went unchecked against the DNA. TRBV21-1 is a pseudogene locus. The CDR3 length is 16 residues. The CDR3 sequence: CASSPPSGRRSGELFF. The CDR3 nucleotides are TGTGCCAGCAGCCCCCCCAGCGGGAGAAGATCCGGGGAGCTGTTTTTT.

V is TRBV29-1 and J is TRBJ2-3; the match to TRBD1 covers 7 bases. CDR3 length: 13 residues. Trimming removed 5 bases from V and 1 base from J; junction bases left unmatched: 3. Germline-derived CDR1 and CDR2 are SQVTM and ANQGSEA. CDR3: CSVFTGGTDTQYF. CDR3 in DNA: TGCAGCGTTTTCACAGGGGGCACAGATACGCAGTATTTT.

The V call is TRBV4-1, the J call TRBJ1-5; possible D gene TRBD1, 6 bases. The CDR3 length is 17 residues. Germline values: CDR1 MGHRA, CDR2 YSYEKL. Trimming took off 0 bases at V and 3 bases at J, with 15 bases between the two ends. The CDR3 DNA reads TGCGCCAGCAGCCAAGATCTATGGGGGCGCGCCAATCAGCCCCAGCATTTT. Translating it yields CASSQDLWGRANQPQHF.